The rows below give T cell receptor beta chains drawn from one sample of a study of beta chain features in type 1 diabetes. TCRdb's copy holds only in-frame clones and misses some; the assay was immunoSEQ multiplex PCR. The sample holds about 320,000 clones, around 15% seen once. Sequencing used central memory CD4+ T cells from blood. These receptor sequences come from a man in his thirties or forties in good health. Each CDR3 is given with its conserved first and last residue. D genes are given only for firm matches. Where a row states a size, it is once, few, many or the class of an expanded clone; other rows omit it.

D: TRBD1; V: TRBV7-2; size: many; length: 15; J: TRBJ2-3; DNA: TGTGCCAGCAGCCGGGACAGGGCGAGCACAGATACGCAGTATTTT; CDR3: CASSRDRASTDTQYF
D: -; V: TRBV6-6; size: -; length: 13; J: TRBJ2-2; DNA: TGTGCCAGCAGAAGGACGCTCACCGGGGAGCTGTTTTTT; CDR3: CASRRTLTGELFF
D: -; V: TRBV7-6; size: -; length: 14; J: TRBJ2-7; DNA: TGTGCCAGCAGCTTAGGAAGTACAATTTACGAGCAGTACTTC; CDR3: CASSLGSTIYEQYF
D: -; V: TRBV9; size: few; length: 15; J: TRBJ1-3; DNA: TGTGCCAGCAGCGTAGATCCGGACTCTGGAAACACCATATATTTT; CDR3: CASSVDPDSGNTIYF
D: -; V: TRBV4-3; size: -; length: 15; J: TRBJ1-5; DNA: TGCGCCAGCAGTCAATCGGGTCATAGCAATCAGCCCCAGCATTTT; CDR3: CASSQSGHSNQPQHF
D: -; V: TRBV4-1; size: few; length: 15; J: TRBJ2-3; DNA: TGCGCCAGCAGCCAAGAAGGGGGACTAAAAGATACGCAGTATTTT; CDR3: CASSQEGGLKDTQYF
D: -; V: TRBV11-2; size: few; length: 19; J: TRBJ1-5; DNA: TGTGCCAGCAGCTCATCTAGGGGCGCTACGACAGGTAGCAATCAGCCCCAGCATTTT; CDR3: CASSSSRGATTGSNQPQHF
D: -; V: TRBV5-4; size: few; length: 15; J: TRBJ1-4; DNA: TGTGCCAGCAGCCCGGCGGGGAGAACTAATGAAAAACTGTTTTTT; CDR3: CASSPAGRTNEKLFF
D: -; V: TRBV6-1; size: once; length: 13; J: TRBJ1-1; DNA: TGTGCCAGTATGGGAAGAACGGGCACTGAAGCTTTCTTT; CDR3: CASMGRTGTEAFF
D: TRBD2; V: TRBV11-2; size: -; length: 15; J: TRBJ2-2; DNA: TGTGCCAGCAGCTCCTCCGGGACTATCTCCGGGGAGCTGTTTTTT; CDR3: CASSSSGTISGELFF
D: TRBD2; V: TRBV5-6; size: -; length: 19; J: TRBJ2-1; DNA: TGTGCCAGCAGCCGAATAGCGGGGGTGGGCTCTTTGGGATTCAATGAGCAGTTCTTC; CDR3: CASSRIAGVGSLGFNEQFF
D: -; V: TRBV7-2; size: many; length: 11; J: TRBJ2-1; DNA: TGTGCCAGCAGGGGTTTTAATGAGCAGTTCTTC; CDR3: CASRGFNEQFF
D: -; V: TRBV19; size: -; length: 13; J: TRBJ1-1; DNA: TGTGCCAGTAGTAACCGCAGGGACACTGAAGCTTTCTTT; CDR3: CASSNRRDTEAFF
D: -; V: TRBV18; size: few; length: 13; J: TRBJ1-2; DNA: TGTGCCAGCTCACCCGGGACGGACTATGGCTACACCTTC; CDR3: CASSPGTDYGYTF
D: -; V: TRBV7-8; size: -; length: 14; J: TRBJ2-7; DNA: TGTGCCAGCAGCCCGGAGGTCGGTCGCTACGAGCAGTACTTC; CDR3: CASSPEVGRYEQYF
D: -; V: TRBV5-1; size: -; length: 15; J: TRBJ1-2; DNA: TGCGCCAGCAGCTCAAATACAGGCAACGGCTATGGCTACACCTTC; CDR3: CASSSNTGNGYGYTF
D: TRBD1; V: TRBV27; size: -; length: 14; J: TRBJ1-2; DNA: TGTGCCAGTCAACCTCAGGGGGCGAGAGAGGGCTACACCTTC; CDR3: CASQPQGAREGYTF
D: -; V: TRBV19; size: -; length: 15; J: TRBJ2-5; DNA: TGTGCCAGTAGTACCCAGAGCAGGGGTACGGAGACCCAGTACTTC; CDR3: CASSTQSRGTETQYF
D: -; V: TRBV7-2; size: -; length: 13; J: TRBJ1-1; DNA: TGTGCCAGCAGCTTAAGGGACGGCACTGAAGCTTTCTTT; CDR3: CASSLRDGTEAFF
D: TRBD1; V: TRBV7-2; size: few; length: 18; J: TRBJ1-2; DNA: TGTGCCAGCAGCTTTATGACCCACCCCGGACAGGAGAACGATGGCTACACCTTC; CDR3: CASSFMTHPGQENDGYTF
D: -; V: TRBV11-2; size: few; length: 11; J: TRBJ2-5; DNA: TGTGCCAGCAGGTTGGGGGAGACCCAGTACTTC; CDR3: CASRLGETQYF
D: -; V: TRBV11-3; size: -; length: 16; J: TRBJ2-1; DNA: TGTGCCAGCAGCCAGACGGGGCAGAGCTCCTACAATGAGCAGTTCTTC; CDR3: CASSQTGQSSYNEQFF
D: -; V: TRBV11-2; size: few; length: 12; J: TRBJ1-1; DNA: TGTGCCAGCAGGCAGGGGTCCACTGAAGCTTTCTTT; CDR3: CASRQGSTEAFF
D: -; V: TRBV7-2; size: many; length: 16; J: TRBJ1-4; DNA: TGTGCCAGCAGCTTACAGTCGGGGCTTGCTAATGAAAAACTGTTTTTT; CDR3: CASSLQSGLANEKLFF
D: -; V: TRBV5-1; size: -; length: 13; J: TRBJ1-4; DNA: TGCGCCAGCAGAGATGCAACTAATGAAAAACTGTTTTTT; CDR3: CASRDATNEKLFF
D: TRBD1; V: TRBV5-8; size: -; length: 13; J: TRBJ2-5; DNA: TGTGCCAGCAGCGCCACAGGGGCAGAGACCCAGTACTTC; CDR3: CASSATGAETQYF
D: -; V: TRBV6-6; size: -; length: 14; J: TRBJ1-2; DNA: TGTGCCAGCAGCGACTTCGGTCTTAACTATGGCTACACCTTC; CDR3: CASSDFGLNYGYTF
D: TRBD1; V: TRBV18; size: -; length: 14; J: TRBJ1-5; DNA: TGTGCCAGCTCACCCCGGACAGGGGATCAGCCCCAGCATTTT; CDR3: CASSPRTGDQPQHF
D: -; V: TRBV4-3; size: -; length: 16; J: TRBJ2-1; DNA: TGCGCCAGCAGCCAAGTGACCAGTCCGTTGTACAATGAGCAGTTCTTC; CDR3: CASSQVTSPLYNEQFF
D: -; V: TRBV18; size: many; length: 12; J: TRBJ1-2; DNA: TGTGCCAGCTCACCTGTAGGGAATGGCTACACCTTC; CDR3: CASSPVGNGYTF
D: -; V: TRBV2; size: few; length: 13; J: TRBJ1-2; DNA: TGTGCCAGCAGCCCGCTGAAATATGATGGCTACACCTTC; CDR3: CASSPLKYDGYTF
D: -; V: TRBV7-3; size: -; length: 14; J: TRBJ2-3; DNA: TGTGCCAGCAGCTTTGGGGGGAGGACAGATACGCAGTATTTT; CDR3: CASSFGGRTDTQYF
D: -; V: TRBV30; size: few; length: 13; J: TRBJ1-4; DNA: TGTGCCTGGAGTTTCCAGCCAGATGAAAAACTGTTTTTT; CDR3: CAWSFQPDEKLFF
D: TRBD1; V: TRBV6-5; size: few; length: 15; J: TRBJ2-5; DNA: TGTGCCAGCAGTCCGTCTATAGGGGGCGGGGAGACCCAGTACTTC; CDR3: CASSPSIGGGETQYF
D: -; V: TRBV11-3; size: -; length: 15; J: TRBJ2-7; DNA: TGTGCCAGCAGCCCAGACAAGTGGAGATCCTACGAGCAGTACTTC; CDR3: CASSPDKWRSYEQYF